One T cell receptor (beta chain) is described in this entry. At one boundary the junction diverges from the germline segment, which might be a read error. Germline CDR1 is MNHEY and CDR2 is SVGAGI. The CDR3 totals 15 residues. This sample is part of a study of blood T cells in healthy people across ages. For the second PCR, which ran for 7 to 11 cycles, a sample-barcoded 5' primer and a J-beta primer mix were used. TCRdb redid the calling of the 5' RACE reads with MiXCR, one entry per CDR3 protein. The sample includes under 700,000 distinct CDR3 sequences, about 25% of them seen just once. Researchers isolated at least 6.5 million PBMCs per sample. This sample also appeared in a second study, on T cells of mothers and their children. As that report states: Second-PCR amplification with M1S added sample barcodes and 2-4 random nucleotides.

This receptor was obtained from a boy between 10 and 17 years old in good health. The sequencing input was blood. The chain couples TRBV6-5 to TRBJ2-3, with 7 bases aligning to TRBD2. CDR3 nucleotides: TGTGCCGGCAGTTACAGACTAGCTAGCACAGATACGCAGTATTTT. This encodes CAGSYRLASTDTQYF.